These 5 T cell receptor beta chains share one sample of origin, sequenced in a study of blood T cell repertoires in COVID-19. Using immunoSEQ multiplex PCR, the repertoire was profiled, and TCRdb retains in-frame clones only, with some absent. In the table there are some 40,000 clones, roughly three quarters of which are singletons. Specimen: peripheral blood. These receptor sequences come from a man aged 65 to 79 with acute or convalescent COVID-19.

The V and J genes are TRBV24-1 and TRBJ2-2; TRBD1 might be the D (5 bases). Trimming stripped 7 bases from V and 1 base from J, with 12 bases between. CDR1 is KGHDR, CDR2 SFDVKD, per germline. The CDR3 contains 15 residues. The CDR3 protein is CATRPSQGNTGELFF. The CDR3 DNA reads TGTGCCACCAGACCCAGTCAGGGGAACACCGGGGAGCTGTTTTTT.

The rearrangement uses TRBV20-1 and TRBJ1-4; possible D gene TRBD1, 5 bases. Germline V gives CDR1 DFQATT, CDR2 SNEGSKA (reference sequence). The CDR3 is 17 residues long. Trimming left V 3 bases short and J 7 bases short, with 24 bases between. CDR3 coding DNA: TGCAGTGCTAGTGGGTATCTGCGGGACCGTGGGGGTGAAAAACTGTTTTTT. Encoded protein: CSASGYLRDRGGEKLFF.

This chain uses TRBV3-1 (or the pseudogene TRBV3-2) with TRBJ2-7; the D gene is possibly TRBD2 (6 bases). Trimming shortened V by 0 bases and J by 2 bases, and 8 bases separated the two germline ends. Germline lookup yields CDR1 LGHDT and CDR2 YNNKEL (reference sequence). CDR3 size: 14 residues. The CDR3 coding sequence is TGTGCCAGCAGCCAAGAGCGGGGTCCCTACGAGCAGTACTTC. The encoded protein is CASSQERGPYEQYF.

The chain carries TRBV9 and TRBJ2-3; 9 bases map to TRBD2. Germline V gene lookup returns CDR1 SGDLS and CDR2 YYNGEE. The CDR3 runs to 16 residues. The V gene end was trimmed by 3 bases and the J gene end by 0 bases; junction bases not matched to a gene: 5. The CDR3 protein is CASSEGTSPSTDTQYF. CDR3 coding DNA: TGTGCCAGCAGCGAGGGGACTAGCCCTAGCACAGATACGCAGTATTTT.

The V call is TRBV7-2, the J call TRBJ1-2; D possibly corresponds to TRBD1 (5 bases). The V end was cut by 0 bases, the J end by 4 bases, with 9 bases between. Germline lookup yields CDR1 SGHTA and CDR2 FQGNSA. The CDR3 has 14 amino acids. The CDR3 sequence is CASSLADKVYGYTF. CDR3 sequence (DNA): TGTGCCAGCAGCTTAGCGGACAAGGTCTATGGCTACACCTTC.